This T cell receptor (beta chain) was found in a study of blood T cell repertoires in COVID-19 (TCRdb year 2020). A note on the overall study: The collaborator samples originated in the United States, Italy and Spain and spanned the acute and convalescent phases of COVID-19. The prospective study material was composed of cDNA or gDNA derived from T cells, B-cell-depleted T cells, or PBMCs. The dataset comprised deeply sampled blood TCRbeta repertoires from subjects exposed to, actively infected with, or recovered from COVID-19. The repertoires were released in a freely available public database meant as a resource for research on the immune response to SARS-CoV-2. Samples came from the ongoing ImmuneRACE study (first 160 participants) plus 1,254 subjects from 6 global collaborators. Nearly every sample came with metadata listing a de-identified subject ID, COVID-19 status, age in years and sex. Where available, HLA class I and class II types were taken from metadata supplied by the sample provider and were not determined by assay-based typing.

From the cysteine up to the phenylalanine, the CDR3 has a length of 13 residues. The only DNA kept is the CDR3, 39 bases in frame from the first base. V was cut back by 7 bases and J by 3 bases, leaving a gap of 11 bases between them. The germline V gene yields SGDLS for CDR1 and YYNGEE for CDR2. Participants in the prospective study were enrolled through a virtual design, were aged roughly 18 to 100 years, and lived in approximately 25 United States geographic areas. To assign participants to cohorts, the prospective study relied on clinical history that participants themselves reported in a screening survey and a study questionnaire. ImmuneRACE Cohort 3 recovered participants were defined by two consecutive negative NP/OP PCR tests, healthcare professional clearance, or symptom resolution. In the prospective study, whole blood, serum and a nasopharyngeal or oropharyngeal swab were collected from each participant by mobile phlebotomists. Prospective study participants could optionally give additional blood draws and questionnaires over an approximately 2-month period. Before DNA extraction, blood samples from the prospective study were shipped at room temperature or frozen.

A remark on this clone: There is no known antigen for this receptor. It has no much larger one-base neighbor in the sample; base qualities were not kept.

TCRbeta CDR3 regions were amplified from genomic DNA using the immunoSEQ Assay, a bias-controlled multiplex PCR. The source study handled its data this way. The number of nucleated cells in each sample was estimated from the amplification of reference gene primers within the assay. To quantify the absolute abundance of each unique TCRbeta CDR3 rearrangement, sequence reads were collapsed and filtered. Productive Simpson clonality was computed per sample as the square root of Simpson's diversity index over productive rearrangements. This immuneACCESS table, as held by TCRdb, lists in-frame sequences with V and J called but not all clones. Of the missing ones, under half trace to an unresolved V gene in checked studies; the others have no known cause. From that table come the V and J calls and clone size; the DNA was used to work out D and trimming. The sample table contains approximately 200,000 clones; only one count was recorded for roughly 87% of them. 2% to 2.5% of the sample goes to the ten largest clones.

The investigation overall reported the following: Clinical and demographic metadata were provided uncurated, with the amount varying by source and participant.

Recombination joined TRBV9 with TRBJ1-5; no D gene is confidently identified. This clonotype was sampled from a woman younger than 45 who had recovered from COVID-19. Material: PBMCs or T cells enriched from blood (not recorded which). The nucleotide sequence is given as TGTGCCAGCGCCAAGGGAGACAATCAGCCCCAGCATTTT. The translation is CASAKGDNQPQHF.